This TCR beta chain was observed in a study of T cell responses to AZD1222 COVID-19 vaccine. Clones were read by immunoSEQ multiplex PCR, and TCRdb kept only the in-frame ones, dropping some. Of about 150,000 clones listed, 90% to 95% are singletons. The length of the CDR3 is 12 residues. The study's findings and limits: Researchers took repertoire samples only after the peak T cell response had come. Reportedly, nearly half of unique spike TCRs recognized epitopes outside B.1.351/B.1.1.7 mutations. Spike-specific TCR breadth and depth rose after two AZD1222 doses.

A word on this clone: Its antigen remains unidentified. The junction departs from the called germline gene at one end, perhaps through a read error.

This material consisted of peripheral blood, taken on day 0 of AZD1222 vaccination. The origin of this receptor is an adult in good health. The V gene is TRBV12-3 or TRBV12-4, the J gene TRBJ1-5; D not resolved. Written as DNA, the CDR3 is TGTGCCAGCAGGTTAGAGAGTCAGCCCCAGCATTTT. This codes for CASRLESQPQHF.